A selection of T cell receptor beta chains follows, all from one sample in a study of OX40 agonist ivuxolimab in advanced cancers. The table came from immunoSEQ multiplex PCR; TCRdb's copy has only in-frame clones and leaves some out. This table has roughly 80,000 clones, 93% appearing once. This specimen consisted of CD4+ or CD8+ T cells sorted from blood, obtained in a trial of the OX40 agonist ivuxolimab. All receptors derive from an adult with an advanced solid tumor such as melanoma, head and neck, liver or kidney cancer. Both conserved end residues are part of each CDR3. The order of the fields is clone size, J gene, D gene, V gene, CDR3 protein, CDR3 DNA. D genes are given only for firm matches. Clone size is given for some rows only: seen once, a few or many times, or a class if the clone is expanded.

.,TRBJ2-7,.,TRBV13,CASSLEGGDDSYEQYF,TGTGCCAGCAGCTTAGAGGGCGGAGACGACTCCTACGAGCAGTACTTC
.,TRBJ1-1,.,TRBV6-6,CAGRDPNTEAFF,TGTGCCGGCAGGGACCCGAACACTGAAGCTTTCTTT
.,TRBJ2-7,TRBD1,TRBV27,CASSLLAGGYEQYF,TGTGCCAGCAGTTTACTGGCAGGGGGCTACGAGCAGTACTTC
.,TRBJ2-7,.,TRBV10-3,CATKTTLEAYEQYF,TGTGCCACCAAGACCACCCTGGAGGCCTACGAGCAGTACTTC
.,TRBJ1-4,.,TRBV27,CASSLGAGGNEKLFF,TGTGCCAGCAGTTTAGGCGCGGGAGGGAATGAAAAACTGTTTTTT
.,TRBJ2-7,.,TRBV7-2,CASGPNFYEQYF,TGTGCCAGCGGCCCGAATTTCTACGAGCAGTACTTC
.,TRBJ2-7,.,TRBV13,CASSSRAVPSLGVF,TGTGCCAGCAGCTCCCGGGCCGTTCCCAGCCTTGGGGTCTTC
large,TRBJ1-4,.,TRBV5-4,CASSPGSGSEKLFF,TGTGCCAGCAGCCCAGGGAGCGGGAGTGAAAAACTGTTTTTT
once,TRBJ1-2,TRBD1,TRBV29-1,CSVSGTGDYYGYTF,TGCAGCGTCTCCGGGACAGGGGACTACTATGGCTACACCTTC
.,TRBJ1-4,.,TRBV27,CASGPGTSNEKLFF,TGTGCCAGCGGTCCCGGGACCTCTAATGAAAAACTGTTTTTT
.,TRBJ2-7,.,TRBV27,CASSLRGESYEQYF,TGTGCCAGCAGTCTCAGGGGGGAGTCCTACGAGCAGTACTTC
once,TRBJ2-1,.,TRBV5-6,CASSPGTTYNEQFF,TGTGCCAGCAGCCCCGGGACCACATACAATGAGCAGTTCTTC
.,TRBJ2-3,TRBD2,TRBV9,CASSVEAGGGTDTQYF,TGTGCCAGCAGCGTAGAAGCGGGGGGGGGCACAGATACGCAGTATTTT
.,TRBJ2-5,.,TRBV5-1,CASSLGGGIQETQYF,TGCGCCAGCAGCTTGGGAGGAGGGATACAAGAGACCCAGTACTTC
.,TRBJ2-1,.,TRBV7-6,CASSLGDNEQFF,TGTGCCAGCAGCTTAGGTGACAATGAGCAGTTCTTC
.,TRBJ1-1,.,TRBV29-1,CSVPDRNTEAFF,TGCAGCGTTCCCGACCGGAACACTGAAGCTTTCTTT
once,TRBJ1-3,.,TRBV6-5,CASSYGVSGNTIYF,TGTGCCAGCAGTTACGGCGTCTCTGGAAACACCATATATTTT
.,TRBJ1-3,.,TRBV5-8,CASSVSRGRGNTIYF,TGTGCCAGCAGCGTTTCCAGGGGTCGCGGAAACACCATATATTTT
.,TRBJ1-5,TRBD1,TRBV14,CASSQDRGDRGSRQPQHF,TGTGCCAGCAGCCAAGATAGGGGGGACAGGGGAAGTAGGCAGCCCCAGCATTTT
.,TRBJ2-7,.,TRBV6-5,CASRPYGTAEEYF,TGTGCCAGCAGACCCTATGGGACTGCGGAGGAGTACTTC
.,TRBJ1-5,.,TRBV6-5,CASSYSHNQPQHF,TGTGCCAGCAGTTACTCCCACAATCAGCCCCAGCATTTT
.,TRBJ1-6,.,TRBV7-2,CAGGQGNSPLHF,TGTGCGGGGGGGCAGGGGAATTCACCCCTCCACTTT
.,TRBJ2-7,.,TRBV27,CASRLVRDASEQYF,TGTGCCAGCAGACTGGTCCGGGACGCCAGCGAGCAGTACTTC
.,TRBJ1-4,.,TRBV4-1,CASSQALQGGTNEKLFF,TGCGCCAGCAGCCAAGCCCTTCAGGGAGGAACTAATGAAAAACTGTTTTTT
.,TRBJ2-7,.,TRBV4-1,CASSQGVEQYF,TGCGCCAGCAGCCAGGGGGTCGAGCAGTACTTC
.,TRBJ2-2,TRBD2,TRBV9,CASSHPESGLLTGELFF,TGTGCCAGCAGCCACCCAGAATCGGGACTACTCACCGGGGAGCTGTTTTTT
once,TRBJ1-2,.,TRBV2,CASIYRGANYGYTF,TGTGCCAGCATTTACCGTGGGGCTAACTATGGCTACACCTTC
.,TRBJ1-2,TRBD1,TRBV15,CATSRDRDRSLGVYGYTF,TGTGCCACCAGCAGAGACCGGGACAGGTCGCTCGGGGTCTATGGCTACACCTTC
.,TRBJ1-1,.,TRBV27,CASHAARATEAFF,TGTGCCAGCCACGCCGCCAGGGCTACTGAAGCTTTCTTT
few,TRBJ2-1,TRBD1,TRBV6-5,CASSVAGGAYNEQFF,TGTGCCAGCAGTGTTGCAGGGGGCGCCTACAATGAGCAGTTCTTC
.,TRBJ2-5,.,TRBV11-2,CASSLVSRQETQYF,TGTGCCAGCAGCTTAGTCTCACGGCAAGAGACCCAGTACTTC
once,TRBJ2-5,.,TRBV6-5,CASSYRAKETQYF,TGTGCCAGCAGTTACAGGGCGAAAGAGACCCAGTACTTC
.,TRBJ1-2,TRBD1,TRBV28,CASSLYDRGYGYTF,TGTGCCAGCAGTCTATATGACAGGGGCTATGGCTACACCTTC
once,TRBJ1-4,.,TRBV9,CASSVEVFEGHVEKLFF,TGTGCCAGCAGCGTAGAGGTGTTTGAGGGACATGTGGAAAAACTGTTTTTT
.,TRBJ2-3,.,TRBV6-6,CASSFIRPKHTDTQYF,TGTGCCAGCAGTTTCATTAGACCTAAACACACAGATACGCAGTATTTT